A selection of T cell receptor beta chains follows, all from one sample in a study of fetal regulatory T cell absence and autoimmunity. The method was immunoSEQ multiplex PCR; TCRdb's version includes in-frame clones alone and lacks a portion of them. The data show around 100,000 clones, 72% seen once. The sequenced material came from pancreas tissue. The receptors shown here come from a male donor with IPEX syndrome. The conserved cysteine and the conserved F or W are not part of the CDR3 here. Rows give clone size only sometimes, using once, few, many, or a class for an expanded clone.

TRBV6-5	TRBJ1-2	.	ASSPTGIYGYT
TRBV4-2	TRBJ2-7	.	ASSPRTSGIYEQY
TRBV7-2	TRBJ1-1	.	ASSLFRAGSMRTEAF
TRBV10-2	TRBJ1-2	.	ASSDQPPGYQGYT
TRBV5-4	TRBJ1-2	.	ASSWTGYGYT
TRBV5-1	TRBJ2-7	.	ASSLRGYEQY
TRBV18	TRBJ2-7	.	ASSPATTGGIYEQY
TRBV6-1	TRBJ2-1	.	ASSEGGGNEQF
TRBV11-3	TRBJ2-7	.	ASSFFGSYEQY
TRBV4-3	TRBJ2-7	.	ASSQDPPGKF
TRBV11-2	TRBJ2-5	.	ASSPGQAEGETQY
TRBV16	TRBJ1-2	once	ASSQQPGRRNYGYT
TRBV13	TRBJ2-1	.	ASSFPRENEQF
TRBV4-1	TRBJ2-1	.	ASSHRLGVGEQF
TRBV30	TRBJ1-2	.	ACSGQGYGYT
TRBV11-2	TRBJ2-3	.	ASSSRGFPTDTQY
TRBV4-1	TRBJ2-7	.	ASSQDAGLAGGIYEQY
TRBV6-6	TRBJ2-3	.	ASSRLKGHSTDTQY
TRBV13	TRBJ1-1	once	ASSMRAAAIEAF
TRBV5-6	TRBJ1-2	.	ASSFGRFNYGYT
TRBV5-1	TRBJ2-1	.	ASSSEPLDHHHEQF
TRBV19	TRBJ1-5	.	ATEGGGNQPQH
TRBV20-1	TRBJ2-3	.	SARGTDTQY
TRBV5-1	TRBJ2-1	.	ASSLTKGSLAWDEQF
TRBV18	TRBJ2-7	.	ASSPDNSYEQY
TRBV7-9	TRBJ1-2	.	ASSSTGRGYT
TRBV5-8	TRBJ1-5	.	ASSYGQGNQPQH
TRBV6-6	TRBJ2-7	.	ASTRGAGAYEQY
TRBV15	TRBJ2-7	many	ATSRDGQGPYEQY
TRBV7-9	TRBJ1-1	few	ASSYGRSEAF
TRBV10-3	TRBJ1-2	.	AISGVTGEGLRRGYT
TRBV6-5	TRBJ1-2	.	ASSYAGDYGYT
TRBV9	TRBJ2-1	.	ASSVGAGGGNEQF
TRBV7-6	TRBJ2-3	.	ASSLGQGLDTDTQY
TRBV6-1	TRBJ2-7	.	ASSVWASGGYEQY
TRBV5-4	TRBJ2-7	.	ASNTRTSGSYEQY
TRBV7-6	TRBJ1-1	.	ASSLAVGVGAEAF
TRBV9	TRBJ1-1	.	ASSVDEGTEAF
TRBV10-3	TRBJ2-1	.	AISEGLAGPYNEQF
TRBV25-1	TRBJ1-1	.	ASSEPARTEAF
TRBV7-9	TRBJ1-1	.	ASSWIDGYNTEAF
TRBV6-5	TRBJ1-3	.	ASRTGSAGNTIY
TRBV6-6	TRBJ2-3	.	ASSTPPDGGAQY
TRBV4-1	TRBJ2-7	few	ASSQDLRDPGDEQY
TRBV5-4	TRBJ2-7	once	ASSPRDRTSYEQY
TRBV6-4	TRBJ1-1	.	ASRVGQGRNTEAF